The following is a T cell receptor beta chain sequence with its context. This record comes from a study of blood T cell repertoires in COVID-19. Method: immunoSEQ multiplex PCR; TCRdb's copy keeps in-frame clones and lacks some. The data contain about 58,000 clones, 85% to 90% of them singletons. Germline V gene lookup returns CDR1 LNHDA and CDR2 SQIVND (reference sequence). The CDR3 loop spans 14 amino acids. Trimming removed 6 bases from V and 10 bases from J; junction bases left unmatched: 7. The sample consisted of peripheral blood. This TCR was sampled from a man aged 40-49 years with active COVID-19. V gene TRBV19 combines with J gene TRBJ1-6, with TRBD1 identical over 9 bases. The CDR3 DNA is TGTGCCAGTAGCCAGACAGGGGGAGAATCACCCCTCCACTTT. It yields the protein CASSQTGGESPLHF. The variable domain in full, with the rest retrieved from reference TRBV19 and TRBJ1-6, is DGGITQSPKYLFRKEGQNVTLSCEQNLNHDAMYWYRQDPGQGLRLIYYSQIVNDFQKGDIAEGYSVSREKKESFPLTVTSAQKNPTAFYLCASSQTGGESPLHFGNGTRLTVT.